This T cell receptor (beta chain) was obtained from a study of tumor-infiltrating lymphocytes in primary liver carcinoma. This clonotype appeared once. At one end, the junction sequence differs from germline, possibly due to a read error. The roughly 19-33 mg bulk tissue piece was not sorted before simultaneous RNA and DNA extraction. Chronic HBV infection was present, with no prior treatment. Germline V gene lookup returns CDR1 SGHDT and CDR2 YYEEEE. The CDR3 loop spans 14 amino acids. Starting material of about 480 ng total RNA yielded TCR beta cDNA via a constant-region primer. Generation of the TCR beta libraries relied on three nested multiplex PCR rounds using slightly modified ARM-PCR. Running about 11 cycles apiece, the first two PCR rounds relied on TRBV1-TRBV30 forward primers together with a C-beta reverse primer. TCRdb fed the multiplex PCR reads into MiXCR, producing one record per CDR3 protein. The sample shows around 100,000 distinct CDR3 sequences, 69% of them seen only once.

V is TRBV5-6 and J is TRBJ2-3; D perhaps matches TRBD1 (5 bases). The sample consisted of liver tumor tissue from sampling region 5. Subset meaning: tumor region T5, tumor centre. This TCR was sampled from a woman aged 60-75 years with primary liver carcinoma and hepatitis B virus infection. The DNA for the CDR3 is TGTGCCACCAGCTTGTTCCATTCAGGGGATACGCAGTATTTT. Protein sequence: CATSLFHSGDTQYF.